This passage covers 9 T cell receptor beta chains from one sample sequenced in a study of TIL therapy for anti-PD-1-resistant metastatic lung cancer. The time point is: pre-treatment sample, taken before nivolumab and TIL therapy. Most excised metastases sampled were pleural nodules or supraclavicular lymph nodes. The immunoSEQ assay was v3. Libraries were prepared by immunoSEQ multiplex PCR; TCRdb keeps only in-frame clonotypes and omits some of them. The sample shows about 95,000 clones, about 71% of them seen only once. This specimen was tumor tissue, taken at baseline. Receptors originate from a person aged 30 to 80 with non-small cell lung cancer.

The chain joins TRBV6-2 or TRBV6-3 to TRBJ2-3; 11 bases are shared with TRBD2. Germline trimming cut 4 bases from V and 2 bases from J; bases unmatched to any gene: 11. The CDR3 has 18 residues. Germline V lookup: CDR1 MNHEY, CDR2 SVGEGT. The CDR3 sequence: CASSSVSGGVGATDTQYF. The CDR3 DNA is TGTGCCAGCAGTTCGGTTAGCGGGGGGGTAGGGGCCACAGATACGCAGTATTTT.

This clone was counted only a few times. The V gene is TRBV6-5, the J gene TRBJ1-1; no reliable D call. Germline V gene data show CDR1 as MNHEY and CDR2 as SVGAGI. There are 13 residues in the CDR3. The germline V and J ends were trimmed by 5 bases and 10 bases, with 17 bases remaining between them. CDR3 protein: CASSTWGGGRAFF. The CDR3, as DNA: TGTGCCAGCAGTACCTGGGGAGGAGGAAGAGCTTTCTTT.

This clone was found once. CDR3 nucleotides: TGTGCCAGTAGTATACCCTCTCAGGGGGCCGAGCAGTACTTC. Its protein product is CASSIPSQGAEQYF. The J gene is TRBJ2-7, the V gene TRBV19, with TRBD1 matching over 8 bases. Germline values: CDR1 LNHDA, CDR2 SQIVND (reference sequence). The CDR3 spans 14 residues. V lost 2 bases to trimming and J lost 6 bases; unmatched junction nucleotides: 6.

The chain links TRBV28 to TRBJ1-2, with D uncertain. The germline gives CDR1 MDHEN, CDR2 SYDVKM. V dropped 6 bases and J dropped 3 bases, with 11 bases sitting between them. The CDR3 extends over 13 amino acids. CDR3 nucleotide sequence: TGTGCCAGCAGGAAAGGAAGAGACTATGGCTACACCTTC. Its translation is CASRKGRDYGYTF.

The J gene is TRBJ1-3, the V gene TRBV5-6, with D unclear. The CDR3 covers 14 residues. V gave up 1 base and J gave up 0 bases, with 5 bases separating them. The germline V gene has CDR1 SGHDT and CDR2 YYEEEE. In DNA form, the CDR3 reads TGTGCCAGCAGCTTGACTGGCTCTGGAAACACCATATATTTT. Protein sequence: CASSLTGSGNTIYF.

J is TRBJ2-1 and V is TRBV9, with D possibly called TRBD1 or TRBD2 (5 bases each). CDR3 length: 13 amino acids. CDR1 is SGDLS, CDR2 YYNGEE, per germline. The V and J ends lost 0 bases and 8 bases respectively, with 9 bases between them. The CDR3 reads CASSVAGGYEQFF. DNA for the CDR3: TGTGCCAGCAGCGTAGCTGGGGGATATGAGCAGTTCTTC.

The chain couples TRBV27 to TRBJ1-5; D unclear. The length of the CDR3 is 15 residues. The V end lost 2 bases, the J end lost 7 bases, and 15 bases lay between the germline ends. Germline CDR1 is MNHEY and CDR2 is SMNVEV (reference sequence). In DNA form, the CDR3 reads TGTGCCAGCAGTTTAGCCTTATGGGCGGGACAGCCCCAGCATTTT. Translation: CASSLALWAGQPQHF.

This sequence joins TRBV28 and TRBJ1-2; 9 bases agree with TRBD1. CDR1 and CDR2 from the germline V gene are MDHEN and SYDVKM. Losses at the gene ends were 4 bases for V and 4 bases for J; bases not matched to a gene: 10. The length of the CDR3 is 16 residues. This CDR3 reads CASSSTGDRVPYGYTF. The CDR3 nucleotides read TGTGCCAGCAGTTCTACCGGGGACAGGGTACCCTATGGCTACACCTTC.

This clone occurred many times. The chain has TRBV5-4 and TRBJ1-2, with D unresolved. The CDR3 runs 14 residues. V was clipped by 5 bases and J by 0 bases, with 11 bases between them. The V gene's germline CDR1 is SGHNT and CDR2 YYREEE (reference sequence). This CDR3 is CASRHILANYGYTF. CDR3 DNA: TGTGCCAGCAGACATATTCTAGCTAACTATGGCTACACCTTC.